This T cell receptor beta chain is from a study of blood T cells in healthy people across ages. A second PCR of roughly 7 to 11 cycles used a sample-barcoded 5' primer and a J-beta primer mix. Via MiXCR, TCRdb re-called the 5' RACE reads, giving one row per CDR3 protein. This sample has about 1.8 million distinct CDR3 sequences, with around 48% found just once. The sequenced sample consisted of blood. This TCR came from a woman between 40 and 55 years old in good health.

The CDR3 sequence is CASSQDATGGTEAFF. In DNA form, the CDR3 reads TGTGCCAGCAGCCAAGATGCAACAGGGGGCACTGAAGCTTTCTTT. The chain uses TRBV4-2 and TRBJ1-1, with 8 bases lining up with TRBD1. The ends lost 0 bases at V and 4 bases at J; junction bases unmatched: 4. The CDR3 loop spans 15 amino acids. Germline V gene data show CDR1 as LGHNA and CDR2 as YNFKEQ.